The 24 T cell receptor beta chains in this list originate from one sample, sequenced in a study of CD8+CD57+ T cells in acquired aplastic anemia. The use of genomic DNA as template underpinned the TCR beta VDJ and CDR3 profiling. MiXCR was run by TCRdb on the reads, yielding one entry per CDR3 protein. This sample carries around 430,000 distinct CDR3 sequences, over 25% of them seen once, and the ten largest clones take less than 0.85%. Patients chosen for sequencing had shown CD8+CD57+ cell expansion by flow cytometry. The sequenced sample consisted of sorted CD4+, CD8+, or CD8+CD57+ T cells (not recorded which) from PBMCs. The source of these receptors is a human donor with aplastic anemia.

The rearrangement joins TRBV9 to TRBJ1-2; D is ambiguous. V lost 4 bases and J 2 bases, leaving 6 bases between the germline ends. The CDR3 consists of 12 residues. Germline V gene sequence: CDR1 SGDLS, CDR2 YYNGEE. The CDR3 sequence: CASSKKNYGYTF. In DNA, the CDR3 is TGTGCCAGCAGCAAAAAAAACTATGGCTACACCTTC. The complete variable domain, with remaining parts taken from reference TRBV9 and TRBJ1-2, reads DSGVTQTPKHLITATGQRVTLRCSPRSGDLSVYWYQQSLDQGLQFLIQYYNGEERAKGNILERFSAQQFPDLHSELNLSSLELGDSALYFCASSKKNYGYTFGSGTRLTVV.

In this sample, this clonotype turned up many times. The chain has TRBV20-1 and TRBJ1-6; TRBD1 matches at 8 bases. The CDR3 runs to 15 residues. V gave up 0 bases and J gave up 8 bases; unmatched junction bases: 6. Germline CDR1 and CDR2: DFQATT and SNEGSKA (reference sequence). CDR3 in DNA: TGCAGTGCTAGAGATCAAAGGACAGGGCATTCACCCCTCCACTTT. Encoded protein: CSARDQRTGHSPLHF.

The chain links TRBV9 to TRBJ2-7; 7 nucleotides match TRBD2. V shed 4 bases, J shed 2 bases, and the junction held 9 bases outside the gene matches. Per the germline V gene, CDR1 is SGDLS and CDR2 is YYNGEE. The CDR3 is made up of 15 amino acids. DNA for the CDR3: TGTGCCAGCAGCCAAGGTGAGGGAGGGCCCTACGAGCAGTACTTC. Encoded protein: CASSQGEGGPYEQYF.

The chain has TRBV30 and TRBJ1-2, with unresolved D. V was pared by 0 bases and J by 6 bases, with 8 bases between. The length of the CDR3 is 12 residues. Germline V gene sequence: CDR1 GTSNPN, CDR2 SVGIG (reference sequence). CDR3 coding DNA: TGTGCCTGGAGTGTAAGAGGCAATGGCTACACCTTC. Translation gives CAWSVRGNGYTF.

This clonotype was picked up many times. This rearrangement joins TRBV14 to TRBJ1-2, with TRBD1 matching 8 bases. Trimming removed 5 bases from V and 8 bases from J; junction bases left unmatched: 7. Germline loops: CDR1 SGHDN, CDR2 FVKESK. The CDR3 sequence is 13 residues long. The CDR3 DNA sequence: TGTGCCAGCAGCTTGCAGGGGGCGAACGGCTACACCTTC. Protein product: CASSLQGANGYTF.

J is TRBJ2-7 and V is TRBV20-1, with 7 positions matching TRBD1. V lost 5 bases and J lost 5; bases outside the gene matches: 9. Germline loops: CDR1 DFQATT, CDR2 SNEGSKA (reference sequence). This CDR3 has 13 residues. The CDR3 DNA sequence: TGCAGTGCTTTAGGACAGGTTCTCAACGAGCAGTACTTC. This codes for CSALGQVLNEQYF.

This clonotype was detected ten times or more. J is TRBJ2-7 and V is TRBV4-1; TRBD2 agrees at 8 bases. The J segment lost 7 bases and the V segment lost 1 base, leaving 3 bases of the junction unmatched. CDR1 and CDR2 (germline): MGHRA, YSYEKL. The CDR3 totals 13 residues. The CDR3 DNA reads TGCGCCAGCAGCCAAGTTCCGGGAGGGGAGCAGTACTTC. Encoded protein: CASSQVPGGEQYF.

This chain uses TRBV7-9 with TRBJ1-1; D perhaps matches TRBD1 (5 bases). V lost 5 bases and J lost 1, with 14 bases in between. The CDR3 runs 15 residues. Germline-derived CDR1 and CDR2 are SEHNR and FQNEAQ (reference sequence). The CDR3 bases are TGTGCCAGCAGCGTACAGGAACATGGGAACACTGAAGCTTTCTTT. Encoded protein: CASSVQEHGNTEAFF.

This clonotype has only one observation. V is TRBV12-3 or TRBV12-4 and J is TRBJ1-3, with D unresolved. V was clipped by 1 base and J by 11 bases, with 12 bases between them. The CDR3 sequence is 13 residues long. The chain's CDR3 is CASSLGPVNAIYF. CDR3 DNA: TGTGCCAGCAGTTTAGGACCCGTGAACGCCATATATTTT.

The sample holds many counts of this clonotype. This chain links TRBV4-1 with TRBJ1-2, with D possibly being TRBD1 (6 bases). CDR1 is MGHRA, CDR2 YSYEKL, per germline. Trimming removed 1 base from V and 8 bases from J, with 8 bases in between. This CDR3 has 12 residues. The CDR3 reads CASSQVGGGYTF. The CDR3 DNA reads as TGCGCCAGCAGCCAAGTAGGGGGAGGCTACACCTTC.

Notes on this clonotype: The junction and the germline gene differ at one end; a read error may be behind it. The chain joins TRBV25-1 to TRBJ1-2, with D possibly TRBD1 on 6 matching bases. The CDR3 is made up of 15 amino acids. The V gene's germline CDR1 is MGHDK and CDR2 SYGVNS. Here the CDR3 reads CASSLTTGFNFGYTF. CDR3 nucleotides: TGTGCCAGCAGTTTGACGACAGGTTTTAACTTTGGCTACACCTTC.

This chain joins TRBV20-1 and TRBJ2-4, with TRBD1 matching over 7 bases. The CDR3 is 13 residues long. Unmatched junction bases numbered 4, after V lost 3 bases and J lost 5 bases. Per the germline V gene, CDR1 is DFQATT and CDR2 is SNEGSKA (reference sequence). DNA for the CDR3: TGCAGTGCTAGGGGGCAGGGGGAAAACATTCAGTACTTC. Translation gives CSARGQGENIQYF.

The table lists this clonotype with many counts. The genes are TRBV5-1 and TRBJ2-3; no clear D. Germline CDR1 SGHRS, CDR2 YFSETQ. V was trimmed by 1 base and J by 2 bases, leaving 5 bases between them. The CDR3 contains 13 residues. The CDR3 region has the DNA TGCGCCAGCAGCTTGAGGGACACAGATACGCAGTATTTT. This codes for CASSLRDTDTQYF.

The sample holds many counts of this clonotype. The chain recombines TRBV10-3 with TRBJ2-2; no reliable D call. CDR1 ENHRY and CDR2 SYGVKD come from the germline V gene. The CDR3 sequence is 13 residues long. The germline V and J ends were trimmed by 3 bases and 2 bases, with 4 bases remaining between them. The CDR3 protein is CAISERNTGELFF. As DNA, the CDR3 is TGTGCCATCAGTGAACGAAACACCGGGGAGCTGTTTTTT.

CDR3 coding DNA: TGTGCCAGCAGCCCGACTAGCGGGAGAAGCGACACCGGGGAGCTGTTTTTT. Translating gives CASSPTSGRSDTGELFF. J is TRBJ2-2 and V is TRBV3-1; 12 nucleotides line up with TRBD2. The germline V gene has CDR1 LGHDT and CDR2 YNNKEL (reference sequence). V was clipped by 4 bases and J by 3 bases; unmatched bases: 6. This CDR3 is 17 amino acids long.

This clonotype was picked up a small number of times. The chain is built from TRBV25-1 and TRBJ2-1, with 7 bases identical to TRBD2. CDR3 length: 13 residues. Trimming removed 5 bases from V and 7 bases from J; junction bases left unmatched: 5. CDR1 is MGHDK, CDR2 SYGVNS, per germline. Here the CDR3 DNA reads TGTGCCAGCAGTTACCCGGGACTAAATGAGCAGTTCTTC. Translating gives CASSYPGLNEQFF. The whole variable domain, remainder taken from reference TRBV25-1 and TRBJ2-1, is EADIYQTPRYLVIGTGKKITLECSQTMGHDKMYWYQQDPGMELHLIHYSYGVNSTEKGDLSSESTVSRIRTEHFPLTLESARPSHTSQYLCASSYPGLNEQFFGPGTRLTVL.

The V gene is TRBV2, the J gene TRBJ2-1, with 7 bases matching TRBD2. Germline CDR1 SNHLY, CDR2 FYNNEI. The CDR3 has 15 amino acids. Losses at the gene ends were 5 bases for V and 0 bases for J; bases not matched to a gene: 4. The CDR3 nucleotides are TGTGCCAGCAGTTTACTAGCGACCTCCTACAATGAGCAGTTCTTC. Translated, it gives CASSLLATSYNEQFF.

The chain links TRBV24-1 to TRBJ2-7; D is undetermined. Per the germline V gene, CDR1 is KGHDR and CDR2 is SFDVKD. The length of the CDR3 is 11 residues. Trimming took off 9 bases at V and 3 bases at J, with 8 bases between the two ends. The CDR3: CATLPLYEQYF. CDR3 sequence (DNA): TGTGCCACCTTGCCCCTCTACGAGCAGTACTTC.

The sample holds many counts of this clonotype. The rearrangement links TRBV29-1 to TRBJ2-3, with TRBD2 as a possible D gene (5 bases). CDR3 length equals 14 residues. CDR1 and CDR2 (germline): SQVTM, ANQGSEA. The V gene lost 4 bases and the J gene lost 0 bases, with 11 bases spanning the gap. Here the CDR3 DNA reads TGCAGCGTTGTGAAGCGACTAAGCACAGATACGCAGTATTTT. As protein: CSVVKRLSTDTQYF.

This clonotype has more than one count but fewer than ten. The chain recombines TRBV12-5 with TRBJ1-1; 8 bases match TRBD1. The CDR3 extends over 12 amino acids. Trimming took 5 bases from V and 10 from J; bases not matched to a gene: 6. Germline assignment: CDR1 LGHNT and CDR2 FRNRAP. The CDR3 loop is CASGGDRLGAFF. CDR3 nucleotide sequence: TGTGCTAGTGGTGGGGACAGGCTCGGAGCTTTCTTT.

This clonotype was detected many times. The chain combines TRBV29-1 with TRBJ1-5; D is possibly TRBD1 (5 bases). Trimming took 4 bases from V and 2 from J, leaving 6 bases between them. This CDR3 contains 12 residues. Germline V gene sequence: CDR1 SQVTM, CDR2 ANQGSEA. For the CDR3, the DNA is TGCAGCGTTGGGGGGGGCAATCAGCCCCAGCATTTT. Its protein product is CSVGGGNQPQHF.

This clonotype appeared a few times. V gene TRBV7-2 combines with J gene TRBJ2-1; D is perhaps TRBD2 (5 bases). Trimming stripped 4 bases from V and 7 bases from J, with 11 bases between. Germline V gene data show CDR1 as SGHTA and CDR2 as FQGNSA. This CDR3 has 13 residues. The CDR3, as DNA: TGTGCCAGCAGCTCGCCCCGGACTAATGAGCAGTTCTTC. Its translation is CASSSPRTNEQFF.

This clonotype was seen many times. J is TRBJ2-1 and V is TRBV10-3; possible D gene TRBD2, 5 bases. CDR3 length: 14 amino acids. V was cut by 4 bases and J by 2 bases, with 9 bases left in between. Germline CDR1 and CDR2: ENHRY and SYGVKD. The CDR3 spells CAISGTGAYNEQFF. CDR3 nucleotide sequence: TGTGCCATCAGTGGGACTGGAGCCTACAATGAGCAGTTCTTC.

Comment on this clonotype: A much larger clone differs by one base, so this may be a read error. The CDR3 DNA follows: TGCAGTGCTAGAGGGTGGCAGGGGGCGTACCCTGGGGCCAACGTCCTGGCTTTC. Translation gives CSARGWQGAYPGANVLAF. V usage is TRBV20-1 and J usage is TRBJ2-6, with 8 bases identical to TRBD1. CDR1 is DFQATT and CDR2 is SNEGSKA in the germline V gene (reference sequence). The CDR3 runs to 18 residues.